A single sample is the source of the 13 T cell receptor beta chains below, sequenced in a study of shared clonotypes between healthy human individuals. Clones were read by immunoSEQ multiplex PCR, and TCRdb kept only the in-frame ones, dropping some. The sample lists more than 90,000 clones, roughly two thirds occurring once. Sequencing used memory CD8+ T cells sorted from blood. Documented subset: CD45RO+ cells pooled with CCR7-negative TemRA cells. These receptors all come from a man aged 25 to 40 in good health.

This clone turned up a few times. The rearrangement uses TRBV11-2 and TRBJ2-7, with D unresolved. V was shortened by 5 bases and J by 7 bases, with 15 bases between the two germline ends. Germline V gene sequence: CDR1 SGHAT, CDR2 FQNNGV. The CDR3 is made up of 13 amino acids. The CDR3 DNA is TGTGCCAGCAGCCTCTCCCTCCAACAAGAGCAGTACTTC. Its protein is CASSLSLQQEQYF.

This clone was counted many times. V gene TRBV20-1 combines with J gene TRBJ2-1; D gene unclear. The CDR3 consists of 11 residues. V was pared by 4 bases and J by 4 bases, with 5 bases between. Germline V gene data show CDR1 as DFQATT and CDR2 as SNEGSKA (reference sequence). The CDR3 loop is CSATEYNEQFF. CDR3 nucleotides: TGCAGTGCTACAGAGTACAATGAGCAGTTCTTC.

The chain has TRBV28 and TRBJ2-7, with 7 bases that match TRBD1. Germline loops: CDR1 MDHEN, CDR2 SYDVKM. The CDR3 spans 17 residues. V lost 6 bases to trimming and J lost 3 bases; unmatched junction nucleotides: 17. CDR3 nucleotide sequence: TGTGCCAGCAGCCAAAATCTAGGGGGCAGGATAATCTACGAGCAGTACTTC. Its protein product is CASSQNLGGRIIYEQYF.

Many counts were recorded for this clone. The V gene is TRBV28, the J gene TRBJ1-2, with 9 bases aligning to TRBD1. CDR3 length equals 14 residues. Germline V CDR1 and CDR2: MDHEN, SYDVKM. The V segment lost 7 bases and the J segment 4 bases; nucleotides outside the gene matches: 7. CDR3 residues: CASIAGQGFYGYTF. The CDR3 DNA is TGTGCCAGCATTGCGGGACAGGGATTCTATGGCTACACCTTC.

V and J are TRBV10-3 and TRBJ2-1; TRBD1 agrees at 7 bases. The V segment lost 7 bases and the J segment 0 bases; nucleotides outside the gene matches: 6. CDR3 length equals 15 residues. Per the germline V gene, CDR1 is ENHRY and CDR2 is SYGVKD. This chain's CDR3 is CAIKQGSFSYNEQFF. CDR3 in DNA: TGTGCCATCAAACAGGGGTCGTTCTCCTACAATGAGCAGTTCTTC.

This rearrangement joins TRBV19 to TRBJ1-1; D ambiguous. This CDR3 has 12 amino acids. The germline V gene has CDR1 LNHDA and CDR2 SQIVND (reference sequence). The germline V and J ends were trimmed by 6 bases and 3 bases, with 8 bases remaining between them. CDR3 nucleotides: TGTGCCAGTAGCGGACGGTACACTGAAGCTTTCTTT. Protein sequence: CASSGRYTEAFF.

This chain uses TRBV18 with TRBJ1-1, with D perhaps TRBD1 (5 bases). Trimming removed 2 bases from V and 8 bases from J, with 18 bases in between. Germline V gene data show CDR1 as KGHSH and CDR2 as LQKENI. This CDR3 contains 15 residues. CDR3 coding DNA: TGTGCCAGCTCACCATACTCCGGAGTGCGGGACGAAGCTTTCTTT. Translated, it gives CASSPYSGVRDEAFF.

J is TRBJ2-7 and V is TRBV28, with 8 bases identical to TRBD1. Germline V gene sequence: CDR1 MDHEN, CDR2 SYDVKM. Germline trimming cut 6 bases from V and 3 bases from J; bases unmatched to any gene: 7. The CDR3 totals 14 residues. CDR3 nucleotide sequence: TGTGCCAGCAGCCCCAGGGGGCTTCTCTACGAGCAGTACTTC. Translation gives CASSPRGLLYEQYF.

The CDR3 loop reads CASAKREGLFSYNEQFF. In nucleotides, the CDR3 is TGTGCCAGCGCCAAGCGGGAGGGCCTTTTCTCCTACAATGAGCAGTTCTTC. The rearrangement joins TRBV27 to TRBJ2-1; 10 nucleotides line up with TRBD2. Germline V gene data show CDR1 as MNHEY and CDR2 as SMNVEV (reference sequence). V gave up 8 bases and J gave up 0 bases; unmatched junction bases: 10. CDR3 size: 17 residues.

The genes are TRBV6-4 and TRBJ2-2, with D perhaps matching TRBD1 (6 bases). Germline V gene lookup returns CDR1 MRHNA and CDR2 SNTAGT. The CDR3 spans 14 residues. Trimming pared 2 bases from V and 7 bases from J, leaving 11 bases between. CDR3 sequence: CASSDGRGIGELFF. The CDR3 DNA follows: TGTGCCAGCAGTGACGGCAGGGGAATCGGGGAGCTGTTTTTT.

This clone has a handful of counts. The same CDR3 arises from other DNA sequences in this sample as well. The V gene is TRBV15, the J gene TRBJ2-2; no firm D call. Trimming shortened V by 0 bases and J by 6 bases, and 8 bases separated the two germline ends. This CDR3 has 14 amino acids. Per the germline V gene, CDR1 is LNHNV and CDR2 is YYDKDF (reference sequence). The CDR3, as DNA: TGTGCCACCAGCAGAGAAAGGGCGTCCGGGGAGCTGTTTTTT. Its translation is CATSRERASGELFF.

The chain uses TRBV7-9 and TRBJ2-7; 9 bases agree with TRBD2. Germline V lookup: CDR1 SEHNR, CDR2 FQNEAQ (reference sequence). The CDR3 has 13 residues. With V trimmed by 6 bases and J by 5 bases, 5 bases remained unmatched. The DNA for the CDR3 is TGTGCCAGCAGAAATAGCGGGAGTCACGAGCAGTACTTC. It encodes CASRNSGSHEQYF. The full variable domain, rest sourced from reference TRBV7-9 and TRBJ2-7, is DTGVSQNPRHKITKRGQNVTFRCDPISEHNRLYWYRQTLGQGPEFLTYFQNEAQLEKSRLLSDRFSAERPKGSFSTLEIQRTEQGDSAMYLCASRNSGSHEQYFGPGTRLTVT.

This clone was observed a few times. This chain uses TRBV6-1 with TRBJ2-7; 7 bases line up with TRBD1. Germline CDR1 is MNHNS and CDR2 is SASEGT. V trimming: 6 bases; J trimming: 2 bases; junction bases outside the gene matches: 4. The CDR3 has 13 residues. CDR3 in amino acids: CASSGQEPYEQYF. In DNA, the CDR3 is TGTGCCAGCAGCGGACAGGAACCCTACGAGCAGTACTTC.